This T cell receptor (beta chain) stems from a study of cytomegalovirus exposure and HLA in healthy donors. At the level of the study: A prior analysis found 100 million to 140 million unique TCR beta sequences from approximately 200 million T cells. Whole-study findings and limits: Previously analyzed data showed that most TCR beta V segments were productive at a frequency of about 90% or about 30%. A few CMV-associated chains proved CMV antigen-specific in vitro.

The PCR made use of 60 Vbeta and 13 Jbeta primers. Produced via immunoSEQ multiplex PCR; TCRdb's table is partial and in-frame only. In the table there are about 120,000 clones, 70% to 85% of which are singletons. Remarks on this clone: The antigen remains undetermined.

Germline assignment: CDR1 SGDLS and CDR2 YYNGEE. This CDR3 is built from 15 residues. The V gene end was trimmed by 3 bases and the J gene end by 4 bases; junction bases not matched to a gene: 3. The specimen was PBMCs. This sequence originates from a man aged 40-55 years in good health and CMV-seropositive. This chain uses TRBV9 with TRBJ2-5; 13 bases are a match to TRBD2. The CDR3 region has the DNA TGTGCCAGCAGCGACCGACTAGCGGGAGGAGAGACCCAGTACTTC. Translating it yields CASSDRLAGGETQYF. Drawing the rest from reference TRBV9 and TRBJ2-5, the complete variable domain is DSGVTQTPKHLITATGQRVTLRCSPRSGDLSVYWYQQSLDQGLQFLIQYYNGEERAKGNILERFSAQQFPDLHSELNLSSLELGDSALYFCASSDRLAGGETQYFGPGTRLLVL.